This T cell receptor (beta chain) was recovered during a study of blood T cell repertoires in COVID-19. Looking at the study overall: Acute and convalescent COVID-19 specimens originated in the United States, Italy and Spain. PBMCs, B-cell-depleted T cells, or T cells were the source of the cDNA or gDNA that made up the material.

In the source study's methods: Cell counts per sample came from amplifying reference gene primers. Using immunoSEQ multiplex PCR, the repertoire was profiled, and TCRdb retains in-frame clones only, with some absent. That table gives V, J and clone size, and the DNA gave D and trimming. The data contain roughly 84,000 clones, 80% of them singletons. V dropped 6 bases and J dropped 6 bases, with 15 bases sitting between them. The germline V gene has CDR1 SNHLY and CDR2 FYNNEI. The CDR3 runs 14 residues. The sequence derives from a woman aged 40 to 50 with active or convalescent COVID-19. The sequenced sample was peripheral blood. The rearrangement joins TRBV2 to TRBJ1-5; a weak D match, TRBD1 (5 bases). CDR3 DNA sequence: TGTGCCAGCAGGGGAGGGTCCGGGGGTCAGCCCCAGCATTTT. Translated, it gives CASRGGSGGQPQHF. Together with reference TRBV2 and TRBJ1-5, the CDR3 gives the full variable domain: EPEVTQTPSHQVTQMGQEVILRCVPISNHLYFYWYRQILGQKVEFLVSFYNNEISEKSEIFDDQFSVERPDGSNFTLKIRSTKLEDSAMYFCASRGGSGGQPQHFGDGTRLSIL.